These 31 T cell receptor beta chains were sequenced from one sample in a study of cytomegalovirus exposure and HLA in healthy donors. Vbeta (60) and Jbeta (13) primers were used in the PCR. Produced via immunoSEQ multiplex PCR; TCRdb's table is partial and in-frame only. The sample records over 150,000 clones, 70% to 85% being singletons. Sequencing was done on a sample of PBMCs. These receptors originate from a boy aged 2 to 10 in good health and CMV-seronegative.

The V and J genes are TRBV7-2 and TRBJ2-5; 13 bases match TRBD2. The V gene's germline CDR1 is SGHTA and CDR2 FQGNSA. The CDR3 has 15 residues. Trimming removed 5 bases from V and 5 bases from J; junction bases left unmatched: 5. Here the CDR3 reads CASSRTSGGAETQYF. In nucleotides, the CDR3 is TGTGCCAGCAGCCGGACTAGCGGGGGAGCGGAGACCCAGTACTTC. The full variable domain, in which reference TRBV7-2 and TRBJ2-5 provide the parts outside the CDR3, is GAGVSQSPSNKVTEKGKDVELRCDPISGHTALYWYRQSLGQGLEFLIYFQGNSAPDKSGLPSDRFSAERTGGSVSTLTIQRTQQEDSAVYLCASSRTSGGAETQYFGPGTRLLVL.

The chain combines TRBV19 with TRBJ1-2; the D is unclear. Germline assignment: CDR1 LNHDA and CDR2 SQIVND (reference sequence). V lost 4 bases and J 8 bases, leaving 23 bases between the germline ends. This CDR3 is built from 16 residues. Here the CDR3 reads CASSTYSDLPSYGYTF. The CDR3 nucleotides are TGTGCCAGTAGTACCTACAGTGACCTGCCCTCTTACGGCTACACCTTC.

For the CDR3, the DNA is TGTGCCAGCAGGGACTTCGACCTCTACAATGAGCAGTTCTTC. Its protein is CASRDFDLYNEQFF. The chain uses TRBV7-9 and TRBJ2-1, with D perhaps TRBD2 (5 bases). V lost 6 bases, J lost 3 bases, and 12 bases lay in between. The CDR3 is 14 amino acids. The germline V gene has CDR1 SEHNR and CDR2 FQNEAQ (reference sequence).

In its sample, this clone was seen once. The gene calls are TRBV5-1 and TRBJ1-2; 10 bases fit TRBD1. The CDR3 extends over 16 amino acids. V shed 0 bases and J 5 bases; nucleotides not matched to a gene: 7. Germline CDR1 and CDR2: SGHRS and YFSETQ. CDR3 amino acids: CASSLGWDRGQYGYTF. DNA of the CDR3: TGCGCCAGCAGCTTGGGCTGGGACAGGGGTCAATATGGCTACACCTTC.

The DNA of the CDR3 is TGTGCCAGCAGCCAAGAGCCCCTAGCGGGGAGTAGGAATGAGCAGTTCTTC. Protein product: CASSQEPLAGSRNEQFF. V usage is TRBV4-2 and J usage is TRBJ2-1, with 9 bases lining up with TRBD2. Unmatched junction bases numbered 10, after V lost 0 bases and J lost 7 bases. Germline CDR1 LGHNA, CDR2 YNFKEQ. There are 17 residues in the CDR3.

This clone came up a few times. Other DNA variants within this sample encode the same CDR3. This chain joins TRBV7-9 and TRBJ2-7; 7 bases are shared with TRBD1. V lost 6 bases to trimming and J lost 3 bases; unmatched junction nucleotides: 2. Germline CDR1 SEHNR, CDR2 FQNEAQ (reference sequence). This CDR3 has 12 residues. CDR3 nucleotides: TGTGCCAGCAGTCGACAGGGCTACGAGCAGTACTTC. Translated: CASSRQGYEQYF.

The J gene is TRBJ2-3, the V gene TRBV2, with a possible D match to TRBD2 (5 bases). Germline V CDR1 and CDR2: SNHLY, FYNNEI. Deletions cut 7 bases from V and 2 bases from J, with 19 bases between. The CDR3 consists of 16 residues. The CDR3 DNA is TGTGCCAGCAAGCGGTTTGGGCTGGCTGACACAGATACGCAGTATTTT. It is translated as CASKRFGLADTDTQYF.

This CDR3 reads CASSIPRRYGYTF. CDR3 bases: TGTGCCAGTAGTATCCCGCGGCGCTATGGCTACACCTTC. The chain links TRBV19 to TRBJ1-2, with D uncertain. CDR3 length equals 13 residues. Germline-derived CDR1 and CDR2 are LNHDA and SQIVND (reference sequence). Trimming took off 3 bases at V and 4 bases at J, with 9 bases between the two ends.

The CDR3 nucleotides are TGTGCCAGTAGTATAGCGGGGGGTATCTACAATGAGCAGTTCTTC. Its translation: CASSIAGGIYNEQFF. J is TRBJ2-1 and V is TRBV19; 7 nucleotides align to TRBD2. Germline lookup yields CDR1 LNHDA and CDR2 SQIVND (reference sequence). Germline trimming cut 1 base from V and 3 bases from J; bases unmatched to any gene: 3. The CDR3 runs 15 residues.

This sequence joins TRBV6-6 and TRBJ1-5; TRBD1 matches 8 bases. V shed 7 bases and J 7 bases; nucleotides not matched to a gene: 12. Germline V gene lookup returns CDR1 MNHNY and CDR2 SVGAGI (reference sequence). The CDR3 spans 15 residues. The CDR3, as DNA: TGTGCCAGCACCGAGCTACAGGGGGTTCTACAGCCCCAGCATTTT. This codes for CASTELQGVLQPQHF.

V gene TRBV29-1 combines with J gene TRBJ2-5; a weak D match, TRBD1 (6 bases). CDR1 is SQVTM, CDR2 ANQGSEA, per germline. V was clipped by 5 bases and J by 1 base, with 14 bases between them. The CDR3 is 14 residues long. DNA of the CDR3: TGCAGCGTTTCGACAGGATTCGGCCAAGAGACCCAGTACTTC. Residues: CSVSTGFGQETQYF.

The chain joins TRBV5-3 to TRBJ1-3; D not certain. TRBV5-3 is classed as an ORF, of uncertain function. Trimming left V 6 bases short and J 0 bases short, with 7 bases between. The CDR3 contains 13 residues. The CDR3 region is CARIVVSGNTIYF. The CDR3 region has the DNA TGTGCCAGAATAGTGGTCTCTGGAAACACCATATATTTT.

The table lists this clone with a count of one. This chain joins TRBV7-2 and TRBJ2-7, with a possible D match to TRBD1 (6 bases). The CDR3 covers 15 residues. Germline CDR1 SGHTA, CDR2 FQGNSA. V was clipped by 5 bases and J by 3 bases, with 17 bases between them. The chain's CDR3 is CASSPIGGQHYEQYF. The CDR3, as DNA: TGTGCCAGCAGCCCCATTGGGGGCCAGCACTACGAGCAGTACTTC.

This rearrangement joins TRBV27 to TRBJ1-1; D is uncertain. V was cut by 3 bases and J by 8 bases, with 16 bases left in between. CDR3 length: 14 amino acids. Germline V gene lookup returns CDR1 MNHEY and CDR2 SMNVEV (reference sequence). The CDR3, as DNA: TGTGCCAGCAGTTTGGGCGGCGGGGAGTTAGAAGCTTTCTTT. Translating gives CASSLGGGELEAFF.

The rearrangement joins TRBV4-1 to TRBJ1-4, with 7 bases matching TRBD1. Losses at the gene ends were 1 base for V and 10 bases for J; bases not matched to a gene: 15. The CDR3 length is 17 residues. From germline, CDR1 is MGHRA and CDR2 YSYEKL. CDR3 region: CASSQAPSGTAPGKLFF. The DNA for the CDR3 is TGCGCCAGCAGCCAAGCCCCTTCTGGGACAGCCCCTGGAAAACTGTTTTTT.

The chain combines TRBV19 with TRBJ1-5; weak D call: TRBD1 (6 bases). CDR1 is LNHDA and CDR2 is SQIVND in the germline V gene (reference sequence). The CDR3 totals 15 residues. V lost 10 bases to trimming and J lost 3 bases, with 19 bases between them. CDR3 region: CATQQGPPSNQPQHF. CDR3 in DNA: TGTGCCACCCAGCAGGGGCCCCCTTCCAATCAGCCCCAGCATTTT.

The chain uses TRBV4-1 and TRBJ2-1, with 13 bases lining up with TRBD2. The length of the CDR3 is 18 residues. Germline V gene lookup returns CDR1 MGHRA and CDR2 YSYEKL. After removal of 0 bases from V and 3 bases from J, the junction contained 5 bases not matched to a gene. CDR3 sequence reads: CASSQDRGLAGVYNEQFF. CDR3 in DNA: TGCGCCAGCAGCCAAGATCGAGGACTAGCGGGAGTCTACAATGAGCAGTTCTTC.

The chain recombines TRBV9 with TRBJ2-2; D is possibly TRBD1 (5 bases). CDR1 and CDR2 from the germline V gene are SGDLS and YYNGEE. The CDR3 has 16 residues. Trimming took off 3 bases at V and 4 bases at J, with 16 bases between the two ends. The CDR3 bases are TGTGCCAGCAGCGCAACGATCGGGCAGGGCACCGGGGAGCTGTTTTTT. It codes for CASSATIGQGTGELFF.

The V call is TRBV5-1, the J call TRBJ2-3; 7 nucleotides align to TRBD2. Germline lookup yields CDR1 SGHRS and CDR2 YFSETQ. The CDR3 runs 13 residues. The V and J ends lost 0 bases and 8 bases, in that order; junction bases with no gene match: 3. The DNA of the CDR3 is TGCGCCAGCAGCTTGGGACTAGCCCTTACGCAGTATTTT. It translates to CASSLGLALTQYF. Filled out from reference TRBV5-1 and TRBJ2-3, the complete variable domain reads KAGVTQTPRYLIKTRGQQVTLSCSPISGHRSVSWYQQTPGQGLQFLFEYFSETQRNKGNFPGRFSGRQFSNSRSEMNVSTLELGDSALYLCASSLGLALTQYFGPGTRLTVL.

V is TRBV14 and J is TRBJ1-2; 7 nucleotides line up with TRBD1. Per the germline V gene, CDR1 is SGHDN and CDR2 is FVKESK. V was pared by 1 base and J by 4 bases, with 9 bases of the junction left unmatched. This CDR3 contains 16 residues. The CDR3 protein is CASSQALWTGGYGYTF. The DNA for the CDR3 is TGTGCCAGCAGCCAAGCCTTGTGGACAGGAGGCTATGGCTACACCTTC.

The genes are TRBV11-2 and TRBJ1-1, with D tentatively TRBD1 (6 bases). Trimming stripped 4 bases from V and 4 bases from J, with 16 bases between. The germline gives CDR1 SGHAT, CDR2 FQNNGV. The CDR3 is made up of 15 amino acids. CDR3 amino acids: CASSSLQGKGTEAFF. The CDR3 bases are TGTGCCAGCAGCTCCCTACAGGGTAAGGGCACTGAAGCTTTCTTT.

The chain carries TRBV5-6 and TRBJ1-1; D is ambiguous. Trimming pared 0 bases from V and 1 base from J, leaving 10 bases between. The germline V gene encodes CDR1 SGHDT and CDR2 YYEEEE. The CDR3 spans 15 residues. CDR3 coding DNA: TGTGCCAGCAGCTTGGTTCGGGGATCGAACACTGAAGCTTTCTTT. Protein sequence: CASSLVRGSNTEAFF.

The V and J genes are TRBV7-2 and TRBJ1-2; tentative D call: TRBD1 (5 bases). CDR1 and CDR2 (germline): SGHTA, FQGNSA. The length of the CDR3 is 13 residues. The V and J ends lost 1 base and 8 bases respectively, with 11 bases between them. The CDR3 reads CASSLGAGRGYTF. CDR3 bases: TGTGCCAGCAGCTTAGGGGCAGGGCGCGGCTACACCTTC.

The genes are TRBV5-1 and TRBJ2-7; D is perhaps TRBD1 (6 bases). This CDR3 contains 14 residues. Germline V gives CDR1 SGHRS, CDR2 YFSETQ. Trimming removed 2 bases at V and 5 bases at J, with 14 bases between. The CDR3 loop is CASSLRQGFHEQYF. Written as DNA, the CDR3 is TGCGCCAGCAGCTTACGGCAGGGGTTCCACGAGCAGTACTTC. Based on the CDR3 plus reference TRBV5-1 and TRBJ2-7, the full variable domain is KAGVTQTPRYLIKTRGQQVTLSCSPISGHRSVSWYQQTPGQGLQFLFEYFSETQRNKGNFPGRFSGRQFSNSRSEMNVSTLELGDSALYLCASSLRQGFHEQYFGPGTRLTVT.

This clone has just one count. The chain links TRBV2 to TRBJ1-6; 7 positions match TRBD1. The CDR3 runs 14 residues. Germline CDR1 and CDR2: SNHLY and FYNNEI. J gave up 6 bases and V 6 bases, and 5 bases lay outside the gene matches. CDR3 bases: TGTGCCAGCAGCAGGACAGGAGCTAATTCACCCCTCCACTTT. Its translation: CASSRTGANSPLHF.

This chain connects TRBV5-8 to TRBJ1-1, with 9 bases fitting TRBD1. There are 16 residues in the CDR3. Per germline, CDR1 SGHTS and CDR2 YDEGEE. The trim removed 6 bases at V and 5 bases at J, leaving 14 bases unmatched. The CDR3 loop is CASTLGLGDRVTEAFF. DNA of the CDR3: TGTGCCAGCACCCTGGGGCTCGGGGACAGGGTGACTGAAGCTTTCTTT.

V is TRBV30 and J is TRBJ2-7, with 9 bases matching TRBD1. Germline V gene data show CDR1 as GTSNPN and CDR2 as SVGIG (reference sequence). This CDR3 contains 13 residues. V lost 3 bases to trimming and J lost 5 bases; unmatched junction nucleotides: 5. CDR3 loop: CAWSPQGAHEQYF. In DNA form, the CDR3 reads TGTGCCTGGAGCCCACAGGGGGCTCACGAGCAGTACTTC.

This chain links TRBV2 with TRBJ1-1; D is ambiguous. The CDR3 has 10 amino acids. Germline CDR1 SNHLY, CDR2 FYNNEI. Trimming removed 6 bases at V and 8 bases at J, with 7 bases between. The CDR3 region is CASSRVEAFF. The CDR3 DNA follows: TGTGCCAGCAGCCGCGTGGAAGCTTTCTTT.

The rearrangement links TRBV4-3 to TRBJ2-5; 11 bases fit TRBD2. The CDR3 contains 16 residues. Per the germline V gene, CDR1 is LGHNA and CDR2 is YSLEER. The trim removed 1 base at V and 5 bases at J, leaving 6 bases unmatched. The CDR3 is CASSQGLAGGPETQYF. The CDR3, as DNA: TGCGCCAGCAGCCAAGGTTTAGCGGGGGGGCCGGAGACCCAGTACTTC.

The chain couples TRBV7-2 to TRBJ1-3; D is perhaps TRBD1 (5 bases). This CDR3 region has 16 residues. Germline assignment: CDR1 SGHTA and CDR2 FQGNSA. The V and J ends lost 0 bases and 3 bases respectively, with 12 bases between them. CDR3 nucleotide sequence: TGTGCCAGCAGCTTAGCCGCAGGGTATGGTGGAAACACCATATATTTT. Its protein product is CASSLAAGYGGNTIYF.

The chain joins TRBV5-4 to TRBJ2-5; 8 bases agree with TRBD1. The germline V gene encodes CDR1 SGHNT and CDR2 YYREEE (reference sequence). V was pared by 0 bases and J by 3 bases, with 7 bases of the junction left unmatched. This CDR3 comprises 16 residues. The CDR3 loop is CASSLGQGWGEETQYF. DNA for the CDR3: TGTGCCAGCAGCTTGGGACAGGGGTGGGGAGAAGAGACCCAGTACTTC.